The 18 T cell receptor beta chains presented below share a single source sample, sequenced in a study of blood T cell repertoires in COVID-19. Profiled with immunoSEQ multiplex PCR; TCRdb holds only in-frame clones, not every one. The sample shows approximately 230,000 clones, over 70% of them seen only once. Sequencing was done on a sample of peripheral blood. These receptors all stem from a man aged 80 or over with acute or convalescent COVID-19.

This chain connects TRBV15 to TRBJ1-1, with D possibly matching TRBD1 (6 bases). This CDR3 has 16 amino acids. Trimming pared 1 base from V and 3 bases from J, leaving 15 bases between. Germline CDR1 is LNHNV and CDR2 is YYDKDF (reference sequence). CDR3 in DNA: TGTGCCACCAGCAGAGCCGACCTTGGGGGCTACACTGAAGCTTTCTTT. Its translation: CATSRADLGGYTEAFF.

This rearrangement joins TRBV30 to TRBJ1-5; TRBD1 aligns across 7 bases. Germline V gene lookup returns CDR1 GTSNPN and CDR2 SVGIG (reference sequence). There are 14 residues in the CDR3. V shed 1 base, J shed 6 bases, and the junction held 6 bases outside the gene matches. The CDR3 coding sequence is TGTGCCTGGAGTGCAAAACAGGGGTTTCAGCCCCAGCATTTT. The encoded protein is CAWSAKQGFQPQHF.

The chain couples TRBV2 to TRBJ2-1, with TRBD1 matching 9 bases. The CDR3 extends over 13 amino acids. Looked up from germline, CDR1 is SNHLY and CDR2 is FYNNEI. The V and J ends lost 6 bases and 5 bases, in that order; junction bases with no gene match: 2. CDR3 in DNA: TGTGCCAGCAGGGGACAGGGACACAATGAGCAGTTCTTC. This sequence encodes CASRGQGHNEQFF.

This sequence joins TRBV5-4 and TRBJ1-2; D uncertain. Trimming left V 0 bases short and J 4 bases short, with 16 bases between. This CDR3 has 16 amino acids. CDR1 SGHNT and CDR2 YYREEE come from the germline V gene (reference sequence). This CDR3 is CASSLGPGRVVYGYTF. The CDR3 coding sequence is TGTGCCAGCAGCTTGGGCCCGGGAAGGGTGGTCTATGGCTACACCTTC.

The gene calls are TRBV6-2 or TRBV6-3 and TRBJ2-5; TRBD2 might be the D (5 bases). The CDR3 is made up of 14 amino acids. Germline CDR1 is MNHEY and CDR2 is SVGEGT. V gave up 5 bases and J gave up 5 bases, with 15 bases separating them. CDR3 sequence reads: CASSRLISGETQYF. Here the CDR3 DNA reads TGTGCCAGCAGTAGACTTATTTCGGGGGAGACCCAGTACTTC.

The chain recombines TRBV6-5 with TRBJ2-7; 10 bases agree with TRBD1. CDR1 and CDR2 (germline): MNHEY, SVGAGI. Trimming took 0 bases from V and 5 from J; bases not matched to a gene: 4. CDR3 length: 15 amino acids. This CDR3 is CASSYSRQGANEQYF. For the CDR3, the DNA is TGTGCCAGCAGTTACTCCAGACAGGGGGCCAACGAGCAGTACTTC.

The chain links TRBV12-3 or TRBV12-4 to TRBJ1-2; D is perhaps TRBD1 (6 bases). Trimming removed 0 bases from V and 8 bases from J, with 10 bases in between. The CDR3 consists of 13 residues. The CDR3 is CASSLAGGGGYTF. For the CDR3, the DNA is TGTGCCAGCAGTTTAGCCGGGGGGGGCGGCTACACCTTC.

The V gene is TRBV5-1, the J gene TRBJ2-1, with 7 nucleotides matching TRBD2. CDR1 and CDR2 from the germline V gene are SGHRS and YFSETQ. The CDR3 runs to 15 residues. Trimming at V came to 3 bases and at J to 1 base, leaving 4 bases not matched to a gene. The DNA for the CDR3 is TGCGCCAGCAGCTCCGGGGGGATGTCCTACAATGAGCAGTTCTTC. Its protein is CASSSGGMSYNEQFF.

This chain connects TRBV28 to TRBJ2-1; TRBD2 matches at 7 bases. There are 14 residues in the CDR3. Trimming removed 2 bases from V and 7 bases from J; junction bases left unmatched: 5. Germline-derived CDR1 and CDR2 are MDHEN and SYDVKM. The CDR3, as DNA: TGTGCCAGCAGTTTAAGTGGCGGGAGAAATGAGCAGTTCTTC. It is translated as CASSLSGGRNEQFF.

CDR3 nucleotide sequence: TGTGCCAGCAGAAGGGACAGGGAACGCTACGAGCAGTACTTC. Amino acid sequence: CASRRDRERYEQYF. The chain joins TRBV2 to TRBJ2-7; 9 bases match TRBD1. Trimming at V came to 6 bases and at J to 3 bases, leaving 6 bases not matched to a gene. The CDR3 extends over 14 amino acids. Germline V gene data show CDR1 as SNHLY and CDR2 as FYNNEI.

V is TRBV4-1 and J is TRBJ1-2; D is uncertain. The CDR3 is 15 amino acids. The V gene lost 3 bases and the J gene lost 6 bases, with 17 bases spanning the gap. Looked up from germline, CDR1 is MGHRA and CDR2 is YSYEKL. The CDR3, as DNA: TGCGCCAGCAGCCAGAGAGAGGACTCGATCCATGGCTACACCTTC. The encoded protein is CASSQREDSIHGYTF.

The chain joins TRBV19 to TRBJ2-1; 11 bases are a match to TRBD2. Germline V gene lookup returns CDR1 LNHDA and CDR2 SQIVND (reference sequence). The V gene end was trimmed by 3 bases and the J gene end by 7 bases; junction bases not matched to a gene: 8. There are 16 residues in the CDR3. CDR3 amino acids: CASSIQTRTSGNEQFF. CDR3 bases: TGTGCCAGTAGTATCCAGACCCGGACTAGCGGGAATGAGCAGTTCTTC.

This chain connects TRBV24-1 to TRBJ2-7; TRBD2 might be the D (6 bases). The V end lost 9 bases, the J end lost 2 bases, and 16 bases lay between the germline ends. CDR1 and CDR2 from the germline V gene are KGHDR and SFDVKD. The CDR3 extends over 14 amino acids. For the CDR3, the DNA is TGTGCCACCGGCCCCCGGGAGCGGCCCTACGAGCAGTACTTC. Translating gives CATGPRERPYEQYF.

The CDR3 here is CASSWGQGAIETQYF. Here the CDR3 DNA reads TGTGCCAGCAGCTGGGGACAGGGGGCTATCGAGACCCAGTACTTC. This chain connects TRBV7-9 to TRBJ2-5, with 12 bases fitting TRBD1. This CDR3 contains 15 residues. The junction had 5 bases not matched to a gene; V was cut back by 4 bases and J by 5 bases. Germline values: CDR1 SEHNR, CDR2 FQNEAQ (reference sequence).

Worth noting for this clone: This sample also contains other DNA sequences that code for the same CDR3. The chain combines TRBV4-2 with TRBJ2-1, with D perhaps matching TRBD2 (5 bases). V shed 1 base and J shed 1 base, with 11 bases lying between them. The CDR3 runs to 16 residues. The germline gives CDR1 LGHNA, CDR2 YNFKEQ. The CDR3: CASSQGVGGSYNEQFF. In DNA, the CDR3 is TGTGCCAGCAGCCAAGGTGTCGGAGGATCCTACAATGAGCAGTTCTTC.

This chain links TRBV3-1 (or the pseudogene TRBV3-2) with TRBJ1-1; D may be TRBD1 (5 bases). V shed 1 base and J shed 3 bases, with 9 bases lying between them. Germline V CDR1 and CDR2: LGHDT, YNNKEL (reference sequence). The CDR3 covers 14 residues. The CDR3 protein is CASSQVGGDTEAFF. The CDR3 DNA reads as TGTGCCAGCAGCCAAGTCGGGGGAGACACTGAAGCTTTCTTT.

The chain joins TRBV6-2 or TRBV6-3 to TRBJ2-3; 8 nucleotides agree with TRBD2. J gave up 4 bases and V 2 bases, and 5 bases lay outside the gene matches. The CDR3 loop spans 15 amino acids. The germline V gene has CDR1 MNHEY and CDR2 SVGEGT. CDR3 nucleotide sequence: TGTGCCAGCAGTTACCAAGCGGGAGCCGCAGATACGCAGTATTTT. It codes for CASSYQAGAADTQYF.

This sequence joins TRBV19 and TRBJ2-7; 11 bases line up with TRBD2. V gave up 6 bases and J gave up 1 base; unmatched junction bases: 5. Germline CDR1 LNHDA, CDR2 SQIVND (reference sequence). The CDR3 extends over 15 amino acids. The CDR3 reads CASSILAGESYEQYF. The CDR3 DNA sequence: TGTGCCAGTAGCATACTAGCGGGGGAGTCCTACGAGCAGTACTTC. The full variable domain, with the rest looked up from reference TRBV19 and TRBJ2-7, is DGGITQSPKYLFRKEGQNVTLSCEQNLNHDAMYWYRQDPGQGLRLIYYSQIVNDFQKGDIAEGYSVSREKKESFPLTVTSAQKNPTAFYLCASSILAGESYEQYFGPGTRLTVT.